This T cell receptor beta chain was sequenced in a study of Graves' ophthalmopathy and Graves' hyperthyroidism. Those donors who had ophthalmopathy presented with moderate-to-severe activity, a CAS of ≥3, a NOSPECS of ≥4 and a duration under 3 months. Someone took the PBMCs out of 10 ml of fresh peripheral blood. The authors amplified TCR beta CDR3 regions from RNA transcripts. First-round RT-PCR with HTBI primers preceded a second-round multiplex PCR. TCRdb recomputed calls from the multiplex PCR reads with MiXCR, one row per CDR3 protein. The table shows 600,000 to 700,000 distinct CDR3 sequences, with more than 40% occurring only once. Comments on this clonotype: A read error may account for a junction end that differs from germline.

This CDR3 is built from 16 residues. Germline V gives CDR1 ENHRY, CDR2 SYGVKD. The TCR comes from an adult man with Graves' ophthalmopathy. Input material: peripheral blood. The genes are TRBV10-3 and TRBJ2-7; 10 nucleotides match TRBD1. The CDR3 DNA follows: TGTGCCAGCAGTGAAAGGATCGGGACAGGGGCCTACGAGCAGTACTTC. Translated, it gives CASSERIGTGAYEQYF.